This TCR beta chain was sequenced in a study of molecular identifiers for immune sequencing clone quantification. At least ten counts were recorded for this clonotype. TCRdb processed the PCR reads anew with MiXCR; each CDR3 protein has one entry. The table lists around 86,000 distinct CDR3 sequences, roughly 20% of them singletons, with roughly 0.85% in the top ten. Sorting captured naive CD8 T cells as CD8+CD4-CCR7+CD45RA+. Germline CDR1 SNHLY, CDR2 FYNNEI. The V gene lost 4 bases and the J gene lost 2 bases, with 7 bases spanning the gap. CDR3 length: 13 residues. The origin of this receptor is a human donor in good health. Some libraries in this study had Jurkat cell RNA spiked in. Material for sequencing was naive CD8+ T cells from blood, with Jurkat cell RNA spiked in. Subset noted: FACS-sorted CD8+CD4-CCR7+CD45RA+ naive T cells. The chain carries TRBV2 and TRBJ2-3; D gene unclear. The CDR3 sequence is CASSAWATDTQYF. In DNA, the CDR3 is TGTGCCAGCAGTGCGTGGGCCACAGATACGCAGTATTTT.